What follows are 22 T cell receptor beta chains derived from one specimen sequenced in a study of beta chain features in type 1 diabetes. Antigen specificity for these receptors is unknown. Regarding the study as a whole: All four CD4+ subsets of Type 1 diabetes patients contained TCRB CDR3s that were moderately but significantly shorter.

Expressed TCRB transcripts got sequenced, as all isolated RNA was reverse transcribed. Profiled with immunoSEQ multiplex PCR; TCRdb holds only in-frame clones, not every one. In the table there are a few hundred thousand clones, 10% to 15% of which are singletons. Source material: naive CD4+ T cells from blood. These receptor sequences come from a woman aged 18-29 years with type 1 diabetes.

A few counts support this clone. V is TRBV6-5 and J is TRBJ2-1; 7 positions agree with TRBD1. The J segment lost 5 bases and the V segment lost 1 base, leaving 8 bases of the junction unmatched. Germline CDR1 and CDR2: MNHEY and SVGAGI. The CDR3 is made up of 16 amino acids. CDR3 loop: CASSYLAGTVNNEQFF. The CDR3 bases are TGTGCCAGCAGTTACTTAGCCGGGACAGTTAACAATGAGCAGTTCTTC.

This clone has just a few counts. The J gene is TRBJ1-4, the V gene TRBV30; D is possibly TRBD1 (5 bases). CDR1 is GTSNPN and CDR2 is SVGIG in the germline V gene (reference sequence). The CDR3 contains 13 residues. With 3 bases removed from V and 8 bases from J, the gap between germline ends came to 13 bases. This CDR3 is CAWSGGDREKLFF. CDR3 DNA sequence: TGTGCCTGGAGCGGGGGGGATAGAGAAAAACTGTTTTTT. Supplemented by reference TRBV30 and TRBJ1-4, the full variable domain reads SQTIHQWPATLVQPVGSPLSLECTVEGTSNPNLYWYRQAAGRGLQLLFYSVGIGQISSEVPQNLSASRPQDRQFILSSKKLLLSDSGFYLCAWSGGDREKLFFGSGTQLSVL.

In its sample, this clone was seen a few times. The V call is TRBV6-5, the J call TRBJ2-7; D is ambiguous. This CDR3 spans 12 amino acids. Germline-derived CDR1 and CDR2 are MNHEY and SVGAGI. The V end lost 1 base, the J end lost 2 bases, and 3 bases lay between the germline ends. The DNA of the CDR3 is TGTGCCAGCAGTTACTTCGCCTACGAGCAGTACTTC. Amino acid sequence: CASSYFAYEQYF.

The chain carries TRBV9 and TRBJ2-7, with 7 bases lining up with TRBD2. Germline values: CDR1 SGDLS, CDR2 YYNGEE. The CDR3 has 15 amino acids. With V trimmed by 4 bases and J by 4 bases, 11 bases remained unmatched. CDR3 nucleotide sequence: TGTGCCAGCAGCATCAGCGGGGCGGGGGAGTACGAGCAGTACTTC. Amino acid sequence: CASSISGAGEYEQYF.

This clone was seen a handful of times. The chain has TRBV6-1 and TRBJ2-3; weak D call: TRBD1 (6 bases). CDR1 and CDR2 from the germline V gene are MNHNS and SASEGT. The CDR3 consists of 17 residues. The ends were cut back, 2 bases at V and 2 bases at J, with 17 bases in the middle. The chain's CDR3 is CASSESMGAANTDTQYF. CDR3 DNA: TGTGCCAGCAGTGAAAGCATGGGGGCTGCTAACACAGATACGCAGTATTTT.

The chain employs TRBV29-1 and TRBJ1-2; D remains ambiguous. Germline V gives CDR1 SQVTM, CDR2 ANQGSEA. Trimming cost V 4 bases and J 6 bases, with 12 bases left between them. The CDR3 contains 12 residues. The DNA for the CDR3 is TGCAGCGTTGGGGCGCTTCCTAATGGCTACACCTTC. Translated, it gives CSVGALPNGYTF.

V usage is TRBV5-4 and J usage is TRBJ2-3, with D uncertain. The CDR3 is 15 residues long. V was cut by 2 bases and J by 0 bases, with 10 bases left in between. CDR1 SGHNT and CDR2 YYREEE come from the germline V gene (reference sequence). The CDR3 DNA reads as TGTGCCAGCAGCTTCCTAGGCGTTAGCACAGATACGCAGTATTTT. Translated: CASSFLGVSTDTQYF.

This clone was observed a few times. The chain employs TRBV7-2 and TRBJ2-1; 10 positions match TRBD1. The CDR3 runs 15 residues. The V segment lost 2 bases and the J segment 9 bases; nucleotides outside the gene matches: 7. Germline V gene sequence: CDR1 SGHTA, CDR2 FQGNSA. The CDR3 spells CASSLWDRGQVEQFF. CDR3 coding DNA: TGTGCCAGCAGCTTATGGGACAGGGGACAGGTTGAGCAGTTCTTC.

This clone showed up just a few times. The gene calls are TRBV5-4 and TRBJ2-1; D possibly corresponds to TRBD2 (6 bases). This CDR3 spans 15 amino acids. The germline CDR1 and CDR2 sequences are SGHNT and YYREEE (reference sequence). V was pared by 0 bases and J by 0 bases, with 7 bases between. The CDR3 region has the DNA TGTGCCAGCAGCTTGGGGACTAACTCCTACAATGAGCAGTTCTTC. Translated, it gives CASSLGTNSYNEQFF.

This clone was picked up a small number of times. This chain links TRBV6-6 with TRBJ1-5; TRBD1 is a possible D gene (5 bases). The CDR3 contains 14 residues. Germline CDR1 MNHNY, CDR2 SVGAGI (reference sequence). Trimming stripped 7 bases from V and 6 bases from J, with 16 bases between. CDR3 loop: CASIEAAQGQPQHF. The CDR3 nucleotides are TGTGCCAGCATCGAAGCAGCCCAGGGTCAGCCCCAGCATTTT.

This chain uses TRBV5-1 with TRBJ2-2; D is ambiguous. V was pared by 4 bases and J by 2 bases, with 3 bases between. The germline gives CDR1 SGHRS, CDR2 YFSETQ. This CDR3 comprises 12 residues. The CDR3 sequence: CASSHNTGELFF. The DNA of the CDR3 is TGCGCCAGCAGCCATAACACCGGGGAGCTGTTTTTT.

J is TRBJ2-3 and V is TRBV7-9; D ambiguous. Germline assignment: CDR1 SEHNR and CDR2 FQNEAQ (reference sequence). This CDR3 has 16 residues. V shed 0 bases and J shed 1 base, with 11 bases lying between them. DNA for the CDR3: TGTGCCAGCAGCTTAGCCGAAGTAGTGGGCACAGATACGCAGTATTTT. Protein sequence: CASSLAEVVGTDTQYF.

A few counts support this clone. This chain connects TRBV7-2 to TRBJ2-3, with D unclear. CDR3 length equals 15 residues. Trimming removed 4 bases from V and 6 bases from J, with 17 bases in between. Per germline, CDR1 SGHTA and CDR2 FQGNSA. CDR3 DNA: TGTGCCAGCAGCTACGTGACAACAACTCGGGATACGCAGTATTTT. Its translation: CASSYVTTTRDTQYF.

This chain connects TRBV7-2 to TRBJ2-5; 7 nucleotides agree with TRBD2. Germline V lookup: CDR1 SGHTA, CDR2 FQGNSA. This CDR3 is built from 15 residues. V dropped 1 base and J dropped 4; count of bases not matched to a gene: 6. The CDR3 DNA sequence: TGTGCCAGCAGCTTAGTCGGGGCTAGCGGAGAGACCCAGTACTTC. Protein sequence: CASSLVGASGETQYF.

This chain joins TRBV29-1 and TRBJ2-7; TRBD1 might be the D (6 bases). Germline values: CDR1 SQVTM, CDR2 ANQGSEA. Trimming left V 7 bases short and J 3 bases short, with 10 bases between. This CDR3 has 11 residues. The CDR3 sequence is CSGSRGYEQYF. Here the CDR3 DNA reads TGCAGCGGTAGCAGGGGCTACGAGCAGTACTTC.

The J gene is TRBJ1-6, the V gene TRBV5-8; 7 positions agree with TRBD1. CDR3 length: 14 amino acids. CDR1 is SGHTS, CDR2 YDEGEE, per germline. The ends lost 3 bases at V and 5 bases at J; junction bases unmatched: 2. The DNA for the CDR3 is TGTGCCAGCAGCTCGGACAGGAATAATTCACCCCTCCACTTT. This gives the protein CASSSDRNNSPLHF.

This clone was detected a few times. The chain uses TRBV19 and TRBJ2-5; weak D call: TRBD2 (5 bases). CDR1 LNHDA and CDR2 SQIVND come from the germline V gene (reference sequence). CDR3 length: 15 amino acids. Trimming cost V 7 bases and J 4 bases, with 19 bases left between them. CDR3 in amino acids: CASTVDGFRGETQYF. The CDR3 nucleotides read TGTGCCAGTACCGTGGACGGATTTCGGGGAGAGACCCAGTACTTC.

The chain combines TRBV14 with TRBJ1-1; D possibly corresponds to TRBD1 (6 bases). Germline lookup yields CDR1 SGHDN and CDR2 FVKESK. The CDR3 is 13 amino acids. The V end lost 4 bases, the J end lost 1 base, and 7 bases lay between the germline ends. CDR3 nucleotides: TGTGCCAGCAGCCGGGACACGAACACTGAAGCTTTCTTT. It yields the protein CASSRDTNTEAFF.

J is TRBJ2-3 and V is TRBV29-1; TRBD2 aligns across 12 bases. Trimming cost V 6 bases and J 0 bases; bases outside gene matches: 4. Looked up from germline, CDR1 is SQVTM and CDR2 is ANQGSEA. CDR3 length: 15 residues. CDR3 DNA: TGCAGCGTCCGGACTAGCGGGGTGAGCACAGATACGCAGTATTTT. Amino acid sequence: CSVRTSGVSTDTQYF.

The chain joins TRBV7-9 to TRBJ1-2, with 9 bases lining up with TRBD1. J gave up 2 bases and V 0 bases, and 4 bases lay outside the gene matches. Germline assignment: CDR1 SEHNR and CDR2 FQNEAQ (reference sequence). CDR3 size: 16 residues. CDR3 amino acids: CASSLAPGTGNYGYTF. The CDR3 DNA reads TGTGCCAGCAGCTTAGCCCCCGGGACAGGGAACTATGGCTACACCTTC.

This clone showed up just a few times. This chain connects TRBV4-3 to TRBJ1-6; D call uncertain. The CDR3 covers 16 residues. Trimming removed 1 base at V and 8 bases at J, with 15 bases between. The V gene's germline CDR1 is LGHNA and CDR2 YSLEER. The CDR3 DNA reads TGCGCCAGCAGCCAAGCCGGCGGGAGGGTTGATTCACCCCTCCACTTT. It translates to CASSQAGGRVDSPLHF.

This sequence joins TRBV29-1 and TRBJ2-7; 7 positions agree with TRBD1. Germline lookup yields CDR1 SQVTM and CDR2 ANQGSEA. The CDR3 runs 14 residues. Trimming removed 6 bases from V and 4 bases from J; junction bases left unmatched: 12. CDR3 nucleotide sequence: TGCAGCGTCGCGAAGGGGACAGCCGAATACGAGCAGTACTTC. This translates into CSVAKGTAEYEQYF.